Ten or more counts support the clone carrying this T cell receptor (beta chain). The data were taken from a study of regulatory T cells in long-lasting Graves disease. As for time point: persistent/refractory GD, antithyroid drugs over 5 years with positive TRAb. The TCR library used RNA extracted from PBMCs. With 2 bases removed from V and 0 bases from J, the gap between germline ends came to 17 bases. CDR1 is MDHEN, CDR2 SYDVKM, per germline. The CDR3 loop spans 17 amino acids. Researchers made TCR beta libraries by using iRepertoire HTBI primers and running Arm-PCR on CDR3 regions. TCRdb fed the multiplex PCR reads into MiXCR, producing one record per CDR3 protein. The data contain 450,000 or so distinct CDR3 sequences, about a fifth of them singletons.

This sequence joins TRBV28 and TRBJ2-7; D might be TRBD1 or TRBD2, each matching 5 bases. The receptor comes from a female donor with Graves disease. The sequences come from peripheral blood mononuclear cells (PBMCs), collected when the disease was refractory, from a patient treated with antithyroid drugs. CDR3 nucleotides: TGTGCCAGCAGTTTAATAGGGGAGCCCCCAAACTCCTACGAGCAGTACTTC. Encoded protein: CASSLIGEPPNSYEQYF.